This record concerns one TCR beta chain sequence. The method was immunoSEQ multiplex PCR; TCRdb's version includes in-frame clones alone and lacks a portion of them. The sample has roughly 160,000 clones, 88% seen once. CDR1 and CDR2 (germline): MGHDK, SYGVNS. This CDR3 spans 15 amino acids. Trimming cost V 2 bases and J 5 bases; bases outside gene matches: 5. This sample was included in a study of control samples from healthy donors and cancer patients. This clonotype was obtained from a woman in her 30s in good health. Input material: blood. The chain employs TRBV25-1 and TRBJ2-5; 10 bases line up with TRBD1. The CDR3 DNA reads TGTGCCAGCAGTGAACCTTTGGGACAGGGGGAGACCCAGTACTTC. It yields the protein CASSEPLGQGETQYF.